This is a list of T cell receptor beta chains from one sample in a study of T cells after yellow fever vaccination. TCRdb fed the 5' RACE reads into MiXCR, producing one record per CDR3 protein. Here the sample spans nearly 550,000 distinct CDR3 sequences, roughly 19% being singletons. The sample consisted of PBMCs, taken 15 days after the yellow fever booster vaccination. The receptors originated from a young man who received the YFV17D yellow fever vaccine. The CDR3 runs from the conserved cysteine through the conserved F or W. Fields, in order: D gene, J gene, V gene, clone size, CDR3 protein, CDR3 DNA. The D gene is left open where the match is weak. The listing skips clone size in some rows; elsewhere it reads once, few, many or a size class.

TRBD2,TRBJ2-4,TRBV20-1,many,CSARPPAGGGKNIQYF,TGCAGTGCTAGACCCCCAGCGGGAGGTGGTAAAAACATTCAGTACTTC
-,TRBJ2-1,TRBV12-3/TRBV12-4,once,CASSSERNEQFF,TGTGCCAGCAGTTCGGAACGGAATGAGCAGTTCTTC
TRBD2,TRBJ2-3,TRBV7-9,-,CASSLSSGGTDTQYF,TGTGCCAGCAGCTTAAGTAGCGGGGGCACAGATACGCAGTATTTT
TRBD1,TRBJ2-5,TRBV7-9,-,CASSRDSLETQYF,TGTGCCAGCAGCCGGGACAGTTTAGAGACCCAGTACTTC
-,TRBJ2-4,TRBV23-1,-,CASSRYLAKNIQYF,TGCGCCAGCAGTCGTTATTTAGCCAAAAACATTCAGTACTTC
TRBD2,TRBJ2-3,TRBV5-1,-,CASSGTSGRGTDTQYF,TGCGCCAGCAGCGGAACTAGCGGGAGGGGCACAGATACGCAGTATTTT
-,TRBJ2-7,TRBV5-1,-,CASSLRTPGTGTISYEQYF,TGCGCCAGCAGCTTGCGGACACCTGGAACCGGGACGATCAGTTACGAGCAGTACTTC
TRBD2,TRBJ2-5,TRBV29-1,-,CSVEVGGSRETQYF,TGCAGCGTTGAAGTTGGCGGGAGTCGAGAGACCCAGTACTTC
-,TRBJ2-3,TRBV24-1,-,CATSDLIRDTQYF,TGTGCCACCAGTGATTTAATCCGGGATACGCAGTATTTT
-,TRBJ2-7,TRBV7-2,few,CASSWRPSGSEQYF,TGTGCCAGCAGCTGGAGACCGTCCGGGAGCGAGCAGTACTTC
-,TRBJ2-5,TRBV15,-,CATSRIVTGRSETQYF,TGTGCCACCAGCAGAATCGTTACAGGTCGGTCGGAGACCCAGTACTTC
TRBD2,TRBJ2-5,TRBV29-1,-,CSVTGLASETQYF,TGCAGCGTGACGGGACTAGCGAGTGAGACCCAGTACTTC
-,TRBJ2-6,TRBV29-1,few,CSVVGGTGANVLTF,TGCAGCGTTGTGGGGGGAACCGGGGCCAACGTCCTGACTTTC
TRBD1,TRBJ2-7,TRBV7-2,few,CASSPPGQSSEQYF,TGTGCCAGCAGCCCCCCGGGACAGAGCTCCGAGCAGTACTTC
-,TRBJ1-5,TRBV30,-,CAWNGGGNQPQHF,TGTGCCTGGAATGGGGGGGGCAATCAGCCCCAGCATTTT
-,TRBJ1-2,TRBV15,-,CATSRGSEGNSGYTF,TGTGCCACCAGCAGGGGTTCGGAGGGTAACTCTGGCTACACCTTC
TRBD2,TRBJ2-1,TRBV7-9,-,CASSWGTSGNNEQFF,TGTGCCAGCAGCTGGGGGACTAGCGGAAACAATGAGCAGTTCTTC
-,TRBJ1-6,TRBV12-3/TRBV12-4,few,CASSPGVESPLHF,TGTGCCAGCAGTCCCGGGGTAGAATCACCCCTCCACTTT
-,TRBJ2-1,TRBV11-2,-,CASSPGNWQFF,TGTGCCAGCAGCCCTGGGAACTGGCAGTTCTTC
-,TRBJ2-5,TRBV12-3/TRBV12-4,few,CASSLREEGTQYF,TGTGCCAGCAGTTTAAGAGAAGAAGGGACCCAGTACTTC
-,TRBJ2-7,TRBV19,-,CASSIRVLKALHEQYF,TGTGCCAGTAGTATCCGGGTACTTAAGGCACTACACGAGCAGTACTTC
-,TRBJ2-1,TRBV15,-,CATSTPRDGYNEQFF,TGTGCCACCAGCACGCCGAGAGATGGTTACAATGAGCAGTTCTTC
-,TRBJ2-3,TRBV7-9,-,CASSNRQGGGTDTQYF,TGTGCCAGCAGCAACCGACAGGGCGGGGGCACAGATACGCAGTATTTT
-,TRBJ2-1,TRBV20-1,few,CSARGPDEQFF,TGCAGTGCTAGGGGTCCGGATGAGCAGTTCTTC
TRBD1,TRBJ1-1,TRBV29-1,many,CSALGQINTEAFF,TGCAGCGCCCTGGGACAGATCAACACTGAAGCTTTCTTT